One T cell receptor (beta chain) is described in this entry. What it recognizes is unknown. These data come from a study of shared clonotypes between healthy human individuals. Study background: Used for every donor were three CD4 naive, three CD4 memory, two CD8 naive and one CD8 memory plate. Overall study results and limits: Non-shared clonotypes displayed generation probabilities falling below those of clonotypes present in all four donors. Specimens sampled were limited to blood, with tissue repertoires likely differing.

This CDR3 has 14 amino acids. CDR1 is ENHRY, CDR2 SYGVKD, per germline. V was clipped by 0 bases and J by 3 bases, with 9 bases between them. CD8 cells regarded as naive lacked CD45RO, were positively chosen for CCR7, and omitted terminally differentiated effector memory CD45RA+ cells. Each subset's genomic DNA was shared equally among a number of immunoSEQ plates. TCRdb keeps only in-frame clones here, not all; method: immunoSEQ multiplex PCR. The sample carries about 610,000 clones, around 96% recorded once. The rearrangement links TRBV10-3 to TRBJ2-7, with D unresolved. The sequenced sample was naive CD8+ T cells sorted from blood. The receptor was derived from a woman in her 30s in good health. The CDR3 region is CAISESTVDYEQYF. CDR3 nucleotide sequence: TGTGCCATCAGTGAGTCCACAGTAGACTACGAGCAGTACTTC.